Sequencing of this T cell receptor beta chain was carried out in a study of tumor-infiltrating lymphocytes in primary liver carcinoma. Across the study: Between about 4 and 11 cm across, the tumors were all of stage T1-T3 N0M0. Per sample, productive TCRbeta reads numbered roughly 3.65 to 7.13 million, similar across tissue types.

The CDR3 is 16 residues long. Germline CDR1 and CDR2: SGHNT and YENEEA. Between roughly 17 and 31 mg of unsorted bulk tissue served as the source from which RNA and DNA were co-extracted. Study-level points and caveats: It was observed that only about 7.5-25% of the top clones appeared in every one of the five tumor regions.

A constant-region primer primed TCR beta cDNA synthesis from 450 to 550 ng of total RNA. Researchers made the TCR beta libraries by running three nested multiplex PCR rounds with slightly modified ARM-PCR. For roughly 10 cycles apiece, the opening two PCR rounds ran with TRBV1-TRBV30 forward primers and a C-beta reverse primer. TCRdb called the multiplex PCR reads again in MiXCR, with one record for every CDR3 protein. Of around 20,000 distinct CDR3 sequences in the sample, over 70% were seen once. Remarks on this clonotype: Its antigen is undetermined. At one end the junction does not follow the germline gene, possibly because of a read error.

This sequence was found in a woman between 25 and 40 years old with primary liver carcinoma and hepatitis B virus infection. The V and J genes are TRBV11-3 and TRBJ1-1; D unresolved. The specimen sequenced was liver tumor tissue from sampling region 4. Specified subset: tumor region T4, right-lateral pole. CDR3 residues: CATSLVWEYRNTEAFF. In DNA form, the CDR3 reads TGTGCCACCAGCTTAGTCTGGGAATACCGGAACACTGAAGCTTTCTTT.